This note documents a single T cell receptor (beta chain) sequence. The antigen remains unidentified. Naive CD8 cells lacked CD45RO and underwent positive selection for CCR7, leaving out terminally differentiated effector memory CD45RA+ cells. These data originate in a study of shared clonotypes between healthy human individuals. Across the study: Ranging from 18 to 49 in age, donors were a couple of women and a few men.

Some clones are missing from TCRdb's copy, which holds only in-frame ones; the method was immunoSEQ multiplex PCR. The repertoire includes about 2.2 million clones, 90% to 95% of them detected once, and less than 2% sits in the top ten. General study points: Sequencing depth was expected to affect clonotype sharing among donors. The sole specimen, blood, was sampled, and tissue repertoires likely differ.

J gave up 5 bases and V 4 bases, and 9 bases lay outside the gene matches. The CDR3 covers 17 residues. Germline V gives CDR1 SGHAT, CDR2 FQNNGV. The sample was naive CD8+ T cells from PBMCs. The receptor was isolated from a man between 18 and 29 years old in good health. Some clones in this sample may be carry-over from other donors' samples. The V gene is TRBV11-2, the J gene TRBJ2-2; 11 bases are shared with TRBD2. The CDR3 region is CASSSAWTSGLTGELFF. CDR3 sequence (DNA): TGTGCCAGCAGCTCCGCCTGGACTAGCGGGTTAACCGGGGAGCTGTTTTTT.